These 31 T cell receptor beta chains originate from one sample sequenced in a study of T cells after yellow fever vaccination. TCRdb fed the 5' RACE reads into MiXCR, producing one record per CDR3 protein. The table shows 300,000 or so distinct CDR3 sequences, with 8.1% occurring only once. Material: PBMCs, obtained roughly 46 days after the first yellow fever vaccination. The receptors derive from a man between 18 and 29 years old who received the YFV17D yellow fever vaccine.

This clonotype has a handful of counts. This chain links TRBV5-1 with TRBJ1-4; 7 positions agree with TRBD1. CDR1 is SGHRS and CDR2 is YFSETQ in the germline V gene. Unmatched junction bases numbered 7, after V lost 4 bases and J lost 7 bases. CDR3 size: 14 residues. The chain's CDR3 is CASSVDRDPEKLFF. The CDR3, as DNA: TGCGCCAGCAGCGTCGACAGGGACCCTGAAAAACTGTTTTTT.

V is TRBV5-1 and J is TRBJ2-2; D ambiguous. The germline gives CDR1 SGHRS, CDR2 YFSETQ. The CDR3 has 16 amino acids. The V end was cut by 7 bases, the J end by 0 bases, with 16 bases between. The CDR3 DNA reads as TGCGCCAGCCTGTCCGATAGAAGAACGAACACCGGGGAGCTGTTTTTT. Translating gives CASLSDRRTNTGELFF.

This clonotype was seen a few times. This sequence joins TRBV16 and TRBJ1-1; D uncertain. The CDR3 has 16 amino acids. With 2 bases removed from V and 0 bases from J, the gap between germline ends came to 13 bases. CDR1 is KGHSY, CDR2 FQNENV, per germline. The CDR3 sequence is CASSQGLGRMNTEAFF. DNA of the CDR3: TGTGCCAGCAGCCAAGGGTTAGGACGGATGAACACTGAAGCTTTCTTT. Drawing the rest from reference TRBV16 and TRBJ1-1, the complete variable domain is GEEVAQTPKHLVRGEGQKAKLYCAPIKGHSYVFWYQQVLKNEFKFLISFQNENVFDETGMPKERFSAKCLPNSPCSLEIQATKLEDSAVYFCASSQGLGRMNTEAFFGQGTRLTVV.

At least ten counts were recorded for this clonotype. The chain recombines TRBV7-2 with TRBJ1-2; TRBD1 agrees at 11 bases. Germline-derived CDR1 and CDR2 are SGHTA and FQGNSA. CDR3 length equals 14 residues. The V and J ends lost 6 bases and 8 bases, in that order; junction bases with no gene match: 8. Written as DNA, the CDR3 is TGTGCCAGCAGTCCGGGGACAGGGGGACGAGGCTACACCTTC. Residues: CASSPGTGGRGYTF. Drawing the rest from reference TRBV7-2 and TRBJ1-2, the complete variable domain is GAGVSQSPSNKVTEKGKDVELRCDPISGHTALYWYRQSLGQGLEFLIYFQGNSAPDKSGLPSDRFSAERTGGSVSTLTIQRTQQEDSAVYLCASSPGTGGRGYTFGSGTRLTVV.

The gene calls are TRBV19 and TRBJ2-7; TRBD2 matches 7 bases. Germline V gene lookup returns CDR1 LNHDA and CDR2 SQIVND (reference sequence). Germline trimming cut 6 bases from V and 3 bases from J; bases unmatched to any gene: 8. The CDR3 consists of 14 residues. As DNA, the CDR3 is TGTGCCAGTAGCAGGAGGGACTACCGCTACGAGCAGTACTTC. Amino acids: CASSRRDYRYEQYF.

The chain is built from TRBV5-1 and TRBJ2-7; possible D gene TRBD2, 5 bases. The CDR3 covers 18 residues. CDR1 is SGHRS and CDR2 is YFSETQ in the germline V gene. Deletions cut 2 bases from V and 3 bases from J, with 24 bases between. Here the CDR3 DNA reads TGCGCCAGCAGCTTCGGACTCCCCGTAGGGCAGGTTAGCTACGAGCAGTACTTC. This translates into CASSFGLPVGQVSYEQYF.

This clonotype was observed a few times. The CDR3 loop is CASTSSGGNTGELFF. Here the CDR3 DNA reads TGTGCCAGCACTTCGAGCGGGGGGAACACCGGGGAGCTGTTTTTT. This chain connects TRBV2 to TRBJ2-2, with TRBD2 identical over 8 bases. This CDR3 spans 15 amino acids. Germline values: CDR1 SNHLY, CDR2 FYNNEI. V lost 7 bases, J lost 1 base, and 5 bases stayed unmatched.

The gene calls are TRBV20-1 and TRBJ1-1, with D maybe TRBD1 (6 bases). Between the trimmed V and J ends, which lost 4 bases and 3 bases, there was a span of 12 bases. Germline V gene data show CDR1 as DFQATT and CDR2 as SNEGSKA (reference sequence). The CDR3 totals 13 residues. DNA of the CDR3: TGCAGTGCTACGTCGTCAGGGGACACTGAAGCTTTCTTT. Translated: CSATSSGDTEAFF.

This clonotype was seen at least ten times. This chain links TRBV3-1 with TRBJ1-3; no clear D gene. This CDR3 contains 15 residues. The V end was cut by 1 base, the J end by 0 bases, with 7 bases between. Germline CDR1 reads LGHDT; CDR2 reads YNNKEL (reference sequence). CDR3 in DNA: TGTGCCAGCAGCCAAGGGACCCGCTCTGGAAACACCATATATTTT. The encoded protein is CASSQGTRSGNTIYF.

This clonotype was counted a few times. The chain uses TRBV27 and TRBJ2-1; D is perhaps TRBD2 (6 bases). The CDR3 length is 15 residues. Germline CDR1 is MNHEY and CDR2 is SMNVEV (reference sequence). V lost 1 base and J lost 7, with 14 bases in between. Here the CDR3 reads CASSLYRDLGNEQFF. The CDR3 DNA sequence: TGTGCCAGCAGTTTATACCGGGACTTGGGTAATGAGCAGTTCTTC.

The J gene is TRBJ2-5, the V gene TRBV5-1; tentative D call: TRBD1 (5 bases). The V and J ends lost 1 base and 3 bases respectively, with 7 bases between them. This CDR3 contains 13 residues. Germline CDR1 is SGHRS and CDR2 is YFSETQ. The CDR3 protein is CASSLRGKETQYF. The CDR3 region has the DNA TGCGCCAGCAGCTTGAGGGGAAAAGAGACCCAGTACTTC.

The chain joins TRBV20-1 to TRBJ1-5, with D unclear. V was clipped by 1 base and J by 2 bases, with 6 bases between them. The CDR3 sequence is 13 residues long. Germline V gene data show CDR1 as DFQATT and CDR2 as SNEGSKA (reference sequence). CDR3: CSARVEGNQPQHF. CDR3 coding DNA: TGCAGTGCTAGAGTGGAGGGCAATCAGCCCCAGCATTTT.

This clonotype was seen only a few times. This chain links TRBV5-1 with TRBJ2-2; 8 bases map to TRBD2. J was trimmed by 6 bases and V by 4 bases; bases with no gene match: 8. Germline V gene data show CDR1 as SGHRS and CDR2 as YFSETQ. This CDR3 spans 15 amino acids. Here the CDR3 reads CASSPPSGFPGELFF. The CDR3 DNA sequence: TGCGCCAGCAGCCCCCCTAGCGGGTTTCCCGGGGAGCTGTTTTTT.

J is TRBJ2-3 and V is TRBV20-1; a possible D gene is TRBD1 (5 bases). Looked up from germline, CDR1 is DFQATT and CDR2 is SNEGSKA (reference sequence). The CDR3 is 14 amino acids. V lost 8 bases, J lost 0 bases, and 15 bases lay in between. The CDR3 DNA is TGCAGTCCAAAGCGACAGACTAGCACAGATACGCAGTATTTT. The encoded protein is CSPKRQTSTDTQYF.

This clonotype occurred a few times. The chain combines TRBV12-3 or TRBV12-4 with TRBJ2-2; TRBD2 matches 9 bases. The CDR3 covers 20 residues. The trim removed 6 bases at V and 0 bases at J, leaving 17 bases unmatched. The DNA for the CDR3 is TGTGCCAGCAGGCCGGGCGCTAGCGGGGAGATCATAGCGAACACCGGGGAGCTGTTTTTT. Amino acids: CASRPGASGEIIANTGELFF.

This clonotype was seen a few times. The rearrangement joins TRBV7-2 to TRBJ2-4; 8 bases are a match to TRBD1. With V trimmed by 4 bases and J by 7 bases, 3 bases remained unmatched. The germline gives CDR1 SGHTA, CDR2 FQGNSA. The CDR3 is 13 amino acids. As DNA, the CDR3 is TGTGCCAGCAGCTCGGGACAGGAGAACATTCAGTACTTC. Protein sequence: CASSSGQENIQYF.

This clonotype was picked up a small number of times. This chain connects TRBV5-6 to TRBJ2-3; 11 positions match TRBD1. CDR3 length: 16 residues. With V trimmed by 2 bases and J by 5 bases, 7 bases remained unmatched. In germline, CDR1 is SGHDT, CDR2 YYEEEE. In DNA, the CDR3 is TGTGCCAGCAGCTTCCTTGGACAGGGGGCAATAGATACGCAGTATTTT. Translated, it gives CASSFLGQGAIDTQYF.

This clonotype was recorded a few times. The V gene is TRBV7-9, the J gene TRBJ2-5; TRBD2 agrees at 7 bases. CDR1 and CDR2 from the germline V gene are SEHNR and FQNEAQ (reference sequence). The CDR3 contains 15 residues. Unmatched junction bases numbered 7, after V lost 3 bases and J lost 3 bases. This CDR3 is CASSFVLAKKETQYF. The CDR3 DNA reads TGTGCCAGCAGCTTCGTACTAGCGAAGAAAGAGACCCAGTACTTC.

This clonotype was detected a few times. The chain combines TRBV11-2 with TRBJ1-6; no clear D gene. The germline V gene encodes CDR1 SGHAT and CDR2 FQNNGV. V lost 0 bases to trimming and J lost 6 bases, with 12 bases between them. This CDR3 comprises 16 residues. The CDR3 sequence is CASSLETVRANSPLHF. The CDR3 DNA is TGTGCCAGCAGCTTAGAAACAGTTAGGGCTAATTCACCCCTCCACTTT.

This clonotype was recorded many times. This chain links TRBV7-2 with TRBJ1-3; possible D gene TRBD1, 5 bases. The germline gives CDR1 SGHTA, CDR2 FQGNSA. The V gene lost 1 base and the J gene lost 0 bases, with 10 bases spanning the gap. CDR3 size: 16 residues. CDR3 nucleotide sequence: TGTGCCAGCAGCTTAGGGCAGGGATACTCTGGAAACACCATATATTTT. Amino acids: CASSLGQGYSGNTIYF.

In its sample, this clonotype was seen a few times. The chain joins TRBV6-5 to TRBJ1-6; weak D call: TRBD1 (6 bases). V was clipped by 2 bases and J by 8 bases, with 19 bases between them. The germline gives CDR1 MNHEY, CDR2 SVGAGI. The CDR3 consists of 17 residues. As DNA, the CDR3 is TGTGCCAGCAGTTACACCCTGGGCGGGGGCGCGGATTCACCCCTCCACTTT. Translation: CASSYTLGGGADSPLHF.

At least ten counts were recorded for this clonotype. V gene TRBV7-2 combines with J gene TRBJ2-2; 10 bases map to TRBD1. The CDR3 is 15 amino acids. Germline V CDR1 and CDR2: SGHTA, FQGNSA. V lost 7 bases to trimming and J lost 4 bases; unmatched junction nucleotides: 6. The CDR3 region has the DNA TGTGCCAGCACAGACAGGGGGCATGTCACCGGGGAGCTGTTTTTT. Translating gives CASTDRGHVTGELFF.

This chain links TRBV4-3 with TRBJ1-1; D is unresolved. The germline gives CDR1 LGHNA, CDR2 YSLEER. Deletions cut 4 bases from V and 1 base from J, with 16 bases between. The CDR3 totals 16 residues. The CDR3 protein is CASSPERESRNTEAFF. The CDR3 DNA reads as TGCGCCAGCAGCCCGGAGAGGGAGTCACGGAACACTGAAGCTTTCTTT.

This clonotype was seen ten or more times. The CDR3 DNA sequence: TGTGCCAGCTCCCTCGGCCAGAACACCGGGGAGCTGTTTTTT. It codes for CASSLGQNTGELFF. The chain joins TRBV12-3 or TRBV12-4 to TRBJ2-2; D uncertain. CDR3 length: 14 amino acids. The V end was cut by 8 bases, the J end by 1 base, with 11 bases between.

In this sample, this clonotype turned up many times. V gene TRBV12-3 or TRBV12-4 combines with J gene TRBJ2-5; possibly TRBD1 or TRBD2 for D (5 bases each). Trimming took off 9 bases at V and 5 bases at J, with 16 bases between the two ends. This CDR3 spans 13 amino acids. In DNA, the CDR3 is TGTGCCAGTGGGGGTCCGGGGTGGGAGACCCAGTACTTC. It yields the protein CASGGPGWETQYF.

This clonotype was found a few times. This chain links TRBV7-9 with TRBJ1-2; no definite D call. The length of the CDR3 is 15 residues. V dropped 3 bases and J dropped 2 bases, with 13 bases sitting between them. CDR1 is SEHNR and CDR2 is FQNEAQ in the germline V gene (reference sequence). The CDR3 bases are TGTGCCAGCAGCTTCGGTCTTCAGCTAAACTATGGCTACACCTTC. It encodes CASSFGLQLNYGYTF.

The chain carries TRBV28 and TRBJ2-2, with no clear D. Per germline, CDR1 MDHEN and CDR2 SYDVKM. V lost 6 bases and J 4 bases, leaving 9 bases between the germline ends. This CDR3 is 13 amino acids long. CDR3 loop: CASRVGFTGELFF. The CDR3 nucleotides are TGTGCCAGCAGGGTCGGATTCACCGGGGAGCTGTTTTTT.

Many counts were recorded for this clonotype. One junction end does not reproduce the germline sequence, and a read error may be involved. The V call is TRBV11-2, the J call TRBJ2-5; D assignment may be TRBD1 or TRBD2 (5 bases each). Germline CDR1 SGHAT, CDR2 FQNNGV. The CDR3 consists of 13 residues. DNA of the CDR3: TGCGCCAGCAGCTTGGGACCAGGGGAGACCCAGTACTTC. The encoded protein is CASSLGPGETQYF.

This clonotype was picked up a small number of times. The chain links TRBV5-1 to TRBJ1-2, with a possible D match to TRBD1 (5 bases). Trimming cost V 5 bases and J 4 bases, with 18 bases left between them. The CDR3 contains 15 residues. CDR1 is SGHRS, CDR2 YFSETQ, per germline. The CDR3 region has the DNA TGCGCCAGCAGAGTAGGGGCAGCCGGCCCCTATGGCTACACCTTC. Translation gives CASRVGAAGPYGYTF.

This chain uses TRBV30 with TRBJ2-6; D is possibly TRBD2 (5 bases). Germline assignment: CDR1 GTSNPN and CDR2 SVGIG (reference sequence). The CDR3 totals 16 residues. The V gene lost 1 base and the J gene lost 0 bases, with 10 bases spanning the gap. In DNA, the CDR3 is TGTGCCTGGAGTGGAGGACTCCGCTCTGGGGCCAACGTCCTGACTTTC. It codes for CAWSGGLRSGANVLTF. Full variable domain (rest looked up from reference TRBV30 and TRBJ2-6): SQTIHQWPATLVQPVGSPLSLECTVEGTSNPNLYWYRQAAGRGLQLLFYSVGIGQISSEVPQNLSASRPQDRQFILSSKKLLLSDSGFYLCAWSGGLRSGANVLTFGAGSRLTVL.

J is TRBJ2-1 and V is TRBV9; unclear D gene. The ends were cut back, 0 bases at V and 9 bases at J, with 10 bases in the middle. CDR3 size: 13 residues. Germline-derived CDR1 and CDR2 are SGDLS and YYNGEE. This CDR3 is CASSVASTGEQFF. DNA of the CDR3: TGTGCCAGCAGCGTAGCTTCGACGGGTGAGCAGTTCTTC.